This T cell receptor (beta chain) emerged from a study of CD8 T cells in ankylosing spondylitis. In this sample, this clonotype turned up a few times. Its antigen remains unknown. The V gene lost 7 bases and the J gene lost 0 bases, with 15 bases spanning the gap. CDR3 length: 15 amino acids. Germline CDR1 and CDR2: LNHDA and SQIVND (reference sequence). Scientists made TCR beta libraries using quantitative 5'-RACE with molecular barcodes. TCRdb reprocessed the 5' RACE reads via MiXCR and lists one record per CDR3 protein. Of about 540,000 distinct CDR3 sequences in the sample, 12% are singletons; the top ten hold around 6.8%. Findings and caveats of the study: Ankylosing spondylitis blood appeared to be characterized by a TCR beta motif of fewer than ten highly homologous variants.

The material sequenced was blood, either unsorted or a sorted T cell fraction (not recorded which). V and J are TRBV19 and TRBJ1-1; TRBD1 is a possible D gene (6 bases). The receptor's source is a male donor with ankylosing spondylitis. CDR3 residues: CASKIREGVNTEAFF. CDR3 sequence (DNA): TGTGCCAGTAAGATCAGGGAGGGGGTGAACACTGAAGCTTTCTTT.